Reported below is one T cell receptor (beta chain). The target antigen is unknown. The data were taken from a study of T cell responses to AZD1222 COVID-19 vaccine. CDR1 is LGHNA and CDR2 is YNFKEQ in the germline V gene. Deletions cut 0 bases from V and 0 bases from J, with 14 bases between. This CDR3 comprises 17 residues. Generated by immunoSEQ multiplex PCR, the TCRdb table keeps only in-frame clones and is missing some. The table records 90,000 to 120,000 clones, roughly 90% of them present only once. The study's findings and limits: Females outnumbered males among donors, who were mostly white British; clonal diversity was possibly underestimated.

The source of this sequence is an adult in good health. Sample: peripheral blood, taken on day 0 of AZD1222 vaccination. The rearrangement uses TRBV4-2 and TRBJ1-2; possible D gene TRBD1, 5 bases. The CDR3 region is CASSQDVRVRANYGYTF. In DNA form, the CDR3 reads TGTGCCAGCAGCCAAGATGTCAGGGTAAGGGCTAACTATGGCTACACCTTC.